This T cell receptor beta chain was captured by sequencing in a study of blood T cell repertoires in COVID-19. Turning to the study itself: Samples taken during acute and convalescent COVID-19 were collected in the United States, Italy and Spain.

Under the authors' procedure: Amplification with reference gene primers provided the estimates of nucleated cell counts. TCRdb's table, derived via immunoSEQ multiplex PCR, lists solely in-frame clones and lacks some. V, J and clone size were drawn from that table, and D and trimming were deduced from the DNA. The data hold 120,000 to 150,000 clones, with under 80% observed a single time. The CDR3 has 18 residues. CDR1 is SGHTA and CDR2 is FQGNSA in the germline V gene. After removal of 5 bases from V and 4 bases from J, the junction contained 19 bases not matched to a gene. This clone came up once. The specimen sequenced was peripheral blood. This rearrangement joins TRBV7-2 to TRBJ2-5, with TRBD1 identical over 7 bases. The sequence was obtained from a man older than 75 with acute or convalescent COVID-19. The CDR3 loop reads CASSVVPRQGKRSETQYF. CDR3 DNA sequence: TGTGCCAGCAGCGTGGTACCGCGACAGGGAAAGCGGTCAGAGACCCAGTACTTC.